One and the same sample provided the 21 T cell receptor beta chains below, sequenced in a study of regulatory T cells in long-lasting Graves disease. Arm-PCR of CDR3 regions with iRepertoire HTBI primers generated TCR beta libraries. Each CDR3 protein is one row after TCRdb ran MiXCR on the multiplex PCR reads. The table shows some 450,000 distinct CDR3 sequences, with roughly a quarter occurring only once. Specified time point: persistent/refractory GD, antithyroid drugs over 5 years with positive TRAb. Making the TCR library involved RNA that had been extracted from PBMCs. The material sequenced was peripheral blood mononuclear cells (PBMCs), taken when the disease was refractory, from a patient treated with antithyroid drugs. All receptors derive from a female donor with Graves disease.

The V gene is TRBV29-1, the J gene TRBJ2-7; 7 bases are shared with TRBD1. The J segment lost 4 bases and the V segment lost 5 bases, leaving 8 bases of the junction unmatched. Germline CDR1 and CDR2: SQVTM and ANQGSEA. CDR3 size: 13 residues. The CDR3 here is CSVPGQADYEQYF. Here the CDR3 DNA reads TGCAGCGTTCCAGGACAGGCCGATTACGAGCAGTACTTC.

This clonotype was seen at least ten times. The chain is built from TRBV9 and TRBJ2-5; 8 bases agree with TRBD1. V shed 2 bases and J 4 bases; nucleotides not matched to a gene: 4. The CDR3 contains 14 residues. The germline V gene has CDR1 SGDLS and CDR2 YYNGEE. DNA of the CDR3: TGTGCCAGCAGCGTCGCAGGGGGCGGAGAGACCCAGTACTTC. Protein sequence: CASSVAGGGETQYF.

Many counts were recorded for this clonotype. One end of the junction is discordant with germline, which a read error may explain. The chain is built from TRBV3-1 and TRBJ1-2; tentative D call: TRBD1 (5 bases). Germline V gives CDR1 LGHDT, CDR2 YNNKEL (reference sequence). The CDR3 covers 11 residues. The CDR3 here is CASSQESRVFF. DNA of the CDR3: TGTGCCAGCAGCCAAGAATCCAGGGTTTTCTTC.

The chain has TRBV2 and TRBJ2-2; D is undetermined. From germline, CDR1 is SNHLY and CDR2 FYNNEI. Trimming shortened V by 6 bases and J by 2 bases, and 7 bases separated the two germline ends. This CDR3 is built from 13 residues. The CDR3 region has the DNA TGTGCCAGCAGCGCAAAAAACACCGGGGAGCTGTTTTTT. This codes for CASSAKNTGELFF.

V and J are TRBV2 and TRBJ2-2, with 8 bases matching TRBD1. Germline V gene lookup returns CDR1 SNHLY and CDR2 FYNNEI. The V and J ends lost 6 bases and 4 bases, in that order; junction bases with no gene match: 7. The CDR3 contains 15 residues. CDR3 in amino acids: CASRARGLGTGELFF. Here the CDR3 DNA reads TGTGCCAGCAGAGCCAGGGGGCTAGGCACCGGGGAGCTGTTTTTT.

This clonotype was seen a few times. This chain joins TRBV5-6 and TRBJ2-2; no clear D gene. This CDR3 has 14 amino acids. Germline V gives CDR1 SGHDT, CDR2 YYEEEE. Trimming removed 4 bases from V and 3 bases from J, with 10 bases in between. The CDR3 coding sequence is TGTGCCAGCAGCCGTAGACTCGACACCGGGGAGCTGTTTTTT. Translation gives CASSRRLDTGELFF.

This clonotype was counted only a few times. The chain recombines TRBV7-3 with TRBJ2-2, with D possibly TRBD1 on 6 matching bases. The CDR3 extends over 13 amino acids. Germline V gene lookup returns CDR1 SGHTA and CDR2 FQGTGA. The V gene lost 6 bases and the J gene lost 4 bases, with 9 bases spanning the gap. The CDR3 spells CASRADSTGELFF. The CDR3, as DNA: TGTGCCAGCAGAGCGGACAGCACCGGGGAGCTGTTTTTT.

This clonotype was recorded at least ten times. The V gene is TRBV13, the J gene TRBJ1-1; 7 bases fit TRBD1. CDR1 is PRHDT, CDR2 FYEKMQ, per germline (reference sequence). J lost 1 base, V lost 5 bases, and 7 bases had no gene match. CDR3 size: 15 residues. CDR3 loop: CASSGGQVSNTEAFF. DNA of the CDR3: TGTGCCAGCAGCGGAGGACAGGTATCGAACACTGAAGCTTTCTTT.

This clonotype was recorded many times. V is TRBV6-1 and J is TRBJ1-3; D gene unclear. V shed 8 bases and J shed 7 bases, with 12 bases lying between them. CDR1 is MNHNS, CDR2 SASEGT, per germline. The CDR3 loop spans 12 amino acids. The CDR3 DNA reads as TGTGCCAGCGGGGAGGGCCGCAACACCATATATTTT. Translated: CASGEGRNTIYF.

This clonotype was found a few times. The chain couples TRBV28 to TRBJ1-1; tentatively, D is TRBD1 (5 bases). Germline V gene sequence: CDR1 MDHEN, CDR2 SYDVKM. The CDR3 sequence is 13 residues long. Between the trimmed V and J ends, which lost 1 base and 4 bases, there was a span of 7 bases. The chain's CDR3 is CASSLYRSTEAFF. CDR3 in DNA: TGTGCCAGCAGTTTATACAGGAGCACTGAAGCTTTCTTT.

The chain is built from TRBV7-9 and TRBJ1-5, with unresolved D. V was cut by 5 bases and J by 1 base, with 18 bases left in between. Germline V gives CDR1 SEHNR, CDR2 FQNEAQ (reference sequence). The CDR3 contains 17 residues. CDR3 in amino acids: CASSQFGGPGSNQPQHF. The CDR3 DNA reads as TGTGCCAGCAGCCAGTTTGGTGGTCCGGGAAGCAATCAGCCCCAGCATTTT.

This clonotype showed up many times. This chain links TRBV30 with TRBJ1-1; D is undetermined. CDR3 size: 11 residues. CDR1 GTSNPN and CDR2 SVGIG come from the germline V gene (reference sequence). V was clipped by 0 bases and J by 5 bases, with 4 bases between them. This CDR3 reads CAWSVGTEAFF. The CDR3 DNA sequence: TGTGCCTGGAGTGTGGGGACTGAAGCTTTCTTT.

V and J are TRBV12-3 or TRBV12-4 and TRBJ2-5; 9 positions match TRBD2. The V segment lost 4 bases and the J segment 1 base; nucleotides outside the gene matches: 1. This CDR3 contains 14 residues. The CDR3 DNA reads TGTGCCAGCAGTTCTAGCGGGGTCCAAGAGACCCAGTACTTC. Translating gives CASSSSGVQETQYF.

This clonotype was observed a handful of times. The CDR3 coding sequence is TGTGCCAGCAGTTTCCTGGGGTCTCGGACAGGGGGCGTCTCTGGGGCCAACGTCCTGACTTTC. Amino acid sequence: CASSFLGSRTGGVSGANVLTF. The V gene is TRBV27, the J gene TRBJ2-6; 11 bases match TRBD1. The CDR3 loop spans 21 amino acids. Germline CDR1 MNHEY, CDR2 SMNVEV (reference sequence). After removal of 3 bases from V and 0 bases from J, the junction contained 13 bases not matched to a gene.

V and J are TRBV20-1 and TRBJ1-4, with TRBD1 as a possible D gene (6 bases). Trimming left V 0 bases short and J 3 bases short, with 17 bases between. The CDR3 runs to 17 residues. Germline CDR1 reads DFQATT; CDR2 reads SNEGSKA (reference sequence). The CDR3 protein is CSARDTRDTSSNEKLFF. CDR3 in DNA: TGCAGTGCTAGAGATACCCGGGACACCAGTTCTAATGAAAAACTGTTTTTT.

The gene calls are TRBV18 and TRBJ1-1; maybe TRBD1 (6 bases). This CDR3 is 14 amino acids long. V dropped 6 bases and J dropped 11 bases, with 22 bases sitting between them. From germline, CDR1 is KGHSH and CDR2 LQKENI. CDR3 in DNA: TGTGCCAGCTCTCCCACCGGGACATACCACTGGGCTTTCTTT. This encodes CASSPTGTYHWAFF. The complete variable domain, with remaining parts taken from reference TRBV18 and TRBJ1-1, reads NAGVMQNPRHLVRRRGQEARLRCSPMKGHSHVYWYRQLPEEGLKFMVYLQKENIIDESGMPKERFSAEFPKEGPSILRIQQVVRGDSAAYFCASSPTGTYHWAFFGQGTRLTVV.

This clonotype came up a few times. The chain joins TRBV30 to TRBJ1-2; D is uncertain. Germline CDR1 and CDR2: GTSNPN and SVGIG (reference sequence). The CDR3 has 14 amino acids. V was clipped by 0 bases and J by 4 bases, with 12 bases between them. The chain's CDR3 is CAWSVGGKVYGYTF. The DNA of the CDR3 is TGTGCCTGGAGTGTAGGTGGGAAAGTCTATGGCTACACCTTC.

This clonotype was counted only a few times. The chain links TRBV30 to TRBJ2-3; 11 bases align to TRBD2. CDR1 GTSNPN and CDR2 SVGIG come from the germline V gene (reference sequence). With V trimmed by 4 bases and J by 4 bases, 10 bases remained unmatched. The CDR3 length is 16 residues. DNA of the CDR3: TGTGCCTGGATACTAGCGGGAGTGGTTTGGGCAGATACGCAGTATTTT. Its translation: CAWILAGVVWADTQYF.

This clonotype was found a few times. CDR3 DNA sequence: TGTGCCAGCAGTTACCGAAACCGTAACGGGATGTGGCTCTACGAGCAGTACTTC. Residues: CASSYRNRNGMWLYEQYF. This rearrangement joins TRBV5-6 to TRBJ2-7; perhaps TRBD2 as D (5 bases). CDR1 and CDR2 from the germline V gene are SGHDT and YYEEEE. V was pared by 5 bases and J by 3 bases, with 27 bases between. The CDR3 has 18 amino acids.

This clonotype came up many times. The chain uses TRBV2 and TRBJ1-5, with a possible D match to TRBD1 (5 bases). The CDR3 length is 13 residues. The V and J ends lost 9 bases and 6 bases respectively, with 15 bases between them. Germline CDR1 is SNHLY and CDR2 is FYNNEI. In DNA, the CDR3 is TGTGCCAGTAGAGGGACCTTAGGTCAGCCCCAGCATTTT. Translation: CASRGTLGQPQHF.

Ten or more counts support this clonotype. The rearrangement uses TRBV12-3 or TRBV12-4 and TRBJ1-1; the D is unclear. The CDR3 consists of 14 residues. The V and J ends lost 3 bases and 1 base respectively, with 9 bases between them. CDR3 amino acids: CASSFRTANTEAFF. Here the CDR3 DNA reads TGTGCCAGCAGTTTCAGAACAGCGAACACTGAAGCTTTCTTT.